This TCR beta chain was recovered during a study of shared clonotypes between healthy human individuals. V lost 8 bases, J lost 3 bases, and 16 bases lay in between. Germline V lookup: CDR1 SGHVS, CDR2 FQNEAQ. This CDR3 has 15 amino acids. Positively selected for CCR7, the CD45RO-negative cells used as naive CD8 cells excluded terminally differentiated effector memory CD45RA+ cells. Repertoires were generated with immunoSEQ multiplex PCR, while TCRdb's copy carries only in-frame clones and drops some. The repertoire holds approximately 740,000 clones, with 80% to 95% as singletons. The chain uses TRBV7-8 and TRBJ2-2; D might be TRBD2 (6 bases). The TCR comes from a man in his thirties or forties in good health. Material for sequencing was naive CD8+ T cells sorted from blood. The CDR3 nucleotides read TGTGCCAGCCTTCGGGAGACTCAAGACACCGGGGAGCTGTTTTTT. It specifies CASLRETQDTGELFF.